The 8 T cell receptor beta chains presented below share a single source sample, sequenced in a study of T cell changes during pregnancy in multiple sclerosis. The protocol was immunoSEQ multiplex PCR, while the TCRdb copy is restricted to in-frame clones and leaves out a portion. The table shows about 22,000 clones, with under 95% occurring only once. Sequences were derived from CD4+ T cells from peripheral blood mononuclear cells, sampled in the third trimester of pregnancy. The receptors were sampled from a female donor with multiple sclerosis, enrolled in a pregnancy study.

The rearrangement uses TRBV27 and TRBJ2-7; TRBD1 matches 12 bases. After removal of 4 bases from V and 7 bases from J, the junction contained 11 bases not matched to a gene. The germline gives CDR1 MNHEY, CDR2 SMNVEV (reference sequence). The CDR3 spans 16 residues. The CDR3 is CASSSLEGDRGREQYF. The CDR3 DNA follows: TGTGCCAGCAGTTCCCTAGAGGGGGACAGGGGGCGAGAGCAGTACTTC.

V gene TRBV6-5 combines with J gene TRBJ1-6, with 10 bases identical to TRBD1. CDR1 and CDR2 from the germline V gene are MNHEY and SVGAGI. V dropped 6 bases and J dropped 10; count of bases not matched to a gene: 6. The CDR3 spans 14 residues. CDR3: CASSLRQGASPLHF. The CDR3 nucleotides are TGTGCCAGCAGCCTTCGACAGGGGGCCTCACCCCTCCACTTT.

V gene TRBV2 combines with J gene TRBJ2-1, with a weak D call TRBD2 (6 bases). Germline CDR1 and CDR2: SNHLY and FYNNEI. The CDR3 covers 15 residues. The V end was cut by 5 bases, the J end by 3 bases, with 14 bases between. CDR3: CASSQERANYNEQFF. DNA for the CDR3: TGTGCCAGCAGTCAAGAGCGGGCCAACTACAATGAGCAGTTCTTC.

CDR3 residues: CASSFRWGGGSYEQYF. The CDR3 DNA is TGTGCCAGCAGTTTTAGGTGGGGCGGGGGGTCCTACGAGCAGTACTTC. The chain is built from TRBV27 and TRBJ2-7; 8 positions match TRBD2. The CDR3 sequence is 16 residues long. Germline CDR1 is MNHEY and CDR2 is SMNVEV (reference sequence). V was pared by 3 bases and J by 1 base, with 8 bases of the junction left unmatched.

The CDR3 loop is CASSPWAGSGELFF. Here the CDR3 DNA reads TGTGCCAGCAGCCCCTGGGCAGGATCCGGGGAGCTGTTTTTT. The chain links TRBV7-9 to TRBJ2-2; D remains ambiguous. The CDR3 consists of 14 residues. Trimming stripped 5 bases from V and 6 bases from J, with 13 bases between. In germline, CDR1 is SEHNR, CDR2 FQNEAQ (reference sequence). Looking up the rest from reference TRBV7-9 and TRBJ2-2 gives the full variable domain: DTGVSQNPRHKITKRGQNVTFRCDPISEHNRLYWYRQTLGQGPEFLTYFQNEAQLEKSRLLSDRFSAERPKGSFSTLEIQRTEQGDSAMYLCASSPWAGSGELFFGEGSRLTVL.

This chain uses TRBV6-5 with TRBJ2-7, with 14 bases aligning to TRBD2. The CDR3 runs 14 residues. V trimming: 4 bases; J trimming: 6 bases; junction bases outside the gene matches: 2. Per germline, CDR1 MNHEY and CDR2 SVGAGI. CDR3 in amino acids: CASSSGLAGGEQYF. The CDR3 DNA sequence: TGTGCCAGCAGTTCCGGACTAGCGGGGGGCGAGCAGTACTTC.

This sequence joins TRBV5-4 and TRBJ1-2; a weak D match, TRBD1 (6 bases). Per the germline V gene, CDR1 is SGHNT and CDR2 is YYREEE (reference sequence). This CDR3 is built from 14 residues. Trimming stripped 5 bases from V and 3 bases from J, with 14 bases between. The CDR3 spells CASRTTGNYYGYTF. CDR3 coding DNA: TGTGCCAGCAGGACGACAGGAAACTACTATGGCTACACCTTC.

CDR3 coding DNA: TGTGCCAGCTCACCAGCAGGGGGGCTCAATGAGCAGTTCTTC. Amino acid sequence: CASSPAGGLNEQFF. The chain recombines TRBV18 with TRBJ2-1; D possibly corresponds to TRBD1 (7 bases). The CDR3 consists of 14 residues. Germline assignment: CDR1 KGHSH and CDR2 LQKENI. V was pared by 2 bases and J by 6 bases, with 11 bases between.